This entry concerns a single TCR beta chain. Its antigen remains unidentified. The source of the sample is a study of blood T cells in healthy people across ages. Study observations and caveats: PBMCs went unsorted, and a conclusive naive versus antigen-experienced comparison was therefore prevented. The diversity estimates, figures obtained from one million T cells, were considered underestimates.

The use of a sample-barcoded 5' primer and a J-beta primer mix characterized a second PCR of 7 to 11 cycles. A single record per CDR3 protein comes from TCRdb applying MiXCR to the 5' RACE reads. This table has about 2 million distinct CDR3 sequences, roughly 50% appearing once. Germline V gives CDR1 DFQATT, CDR2 SNEGSKA (reference sequence). CDR3 length: 15 amino acids. V lost 1 base and J 1 base, leaving 11 bases between the germline ends. The receptor was isolated from a woman between 35 and 50 years old in good health. The specimen was blood. V and J are TRBV20-1 and TRBJ1-5; D perhaps matches TRBD1 (5 bases). CDR3 amino acids: CSARGGQASNQPQHF. CDR3 sequence (DNA): TGCAGTGCTAGAGGGGGCCAGGCAAGCAATCAGCCCCAGCATTTT.